This T cell receptor beta chain came from a study of shared clonotypes between healthy human individuals. Study context: Three plates were used per donor for CD4 naive, three for CD4 memory, two for CD8 naive and one for CD8 memory. Notes on the study in general: Some clonotypes were shared by all four sorted-subset donors, while others were not shared. The non-shared ones had lower generation probabilities than the shared ones. As a rule, naive subsets had a larger estimated richness than memory subsets.

Trimming removed 5 bases from V and 4 bases from J, with 16 bases in between. Per the germline V gene, CDR1 is SGHTS and CDR2 is YDEGEE. The CDR3 consists of 15 residues. Some 32,000 T cell genomes, or about 200 ng DNA, went into the sorted-subset replicate PCRs. Libraries were prepared by immunoSEQ multiplex PCR; TCRdb keeps only in-frame clonotypes and omits some of them. The repertoire holds some 2 million clones, with 90% to 95% as singletons. Concerning this clone: Its cognate antigen is unknown.

The TCR comes from a man aged 18 to 29 in good health. This chain uses TRBV5-8 with TRBJ1-5; D is possibly TRBD1 (5 bases). The sample comprised naive CD4+ T cells sorted from blood. The subset here: CD45RA+ positively selected. CDR3 in amino acids: CASSRAGTPNQPQHF. The CDR3, as DNA: TGTGCCAGCAGTCGAGCCGGGACCCCTAATCAGCCCCAGCATTTT. The variable domain in full, with the rest retrieved from reference TRBV5-8 and TRBJ1-5, is EAGVTQSPTHLIKTRGQQATLRCSPISGHTSVYWYQQALGLGLQFLLWYDEGEERNRGNFPPRFSGRQFPNYSSELNVNALELEDSALYLCASSRAGTPNQPQHFGDGTRLSIL.